The 7 T cell receptor beta chains below were found in one sample sequenced in a study of graft-versus-host responses after intestinal transplantation. This table comes from immunoSEQ multiplex PCR, and its TCRdb copy is limited to in-frame clones, with some not included. In the table there are around 23,000 clones, 90% to 95% of which are singletons. This sample comprised PBMCs, obtained around 30 days after intestinal transplant. The receptor set was obtained from a human patient who received an intestinal transplant, so some T cells may come from the graft donor.

The V gene is TRBV27, the J gene TRBJ2-3; D is unresolved. Germline loops: CDR1 MNHEY, CDR2 SMNVEV (reference sequence). The V and J ends lost 2 bases and 2 bases respectively, with 5 bases between them. The CDR3 consists of 13 residues. The CDR3 DNA is TGTGCCAGCAGTTTAGTCCTCACAGATACGCAGTATTTT. Its translation is CASSLVLTDTQYF.

The rearrangement joins TRBV2 to TRBJ1-5; D might be TRBD1 (6 bases). Germline V gene sequence: CDR1 SNHLY, CDR2 FYNNEI. Trimming shortened V by 3 bases and J by 0 bases, and 12 bases separated the two germline ends. The CDR3 totals 16 residues. For the CDR3, the DNA is TGTGCCAGCAGTGACCGGGGGCCCAATAGCAATCAGCCCCAGCATTTT. Its translation is CASSDRGPNSNQPQHF.

J is TRBJ1-2 and V is TRBV2; 8 bases are a match to TRBD1. The CDR3 has 13 residues. Looked up from germline, CDR1 is SNHLY and CDR2 is FYNNEI. Trimming took 4 bases from V and 2 from J; bases not matched to a gene: 0. This CDR3 is CASSGTGNYGYTF. The CDR3 bases are TGTGCCAGCAGTGGGACAGGGAACTATGGCTACACCTTC.

The genes are TRBV5-1 and TRBJ2-5; TRBD2 might be the D (6 bases). This CDR3 has 14 residues. CDR1 SGHRS and CDR2 YFSETQ come from the germline V gene. V shed 3 bases and J shed 7 bases, with 16 bases lying between them. The CDR3 reads CASSSGTRGRTQYF. CDR3 DNA sequence: TGCGCCAGCAGCTCGGGGACTCGGGGTCGGACCCAGTACTTC.

The CDR3 coding sequence is TGTGCCAGCAGCTTGGAGGGACTAGCGTACACCGGGGAGCTGTTTTTT. Its translation: CASSLEGLAYTGELFF. The chain couples TRBV5-6 to TRBJ2-2, with 10 nucleotides matching TRBD2. The CDR3 has 16 amino acids. The ends lost 0 bases at V and 3 bases at J; junction bases unmatched: 2. Per germline, CDR1 SGHDT and CDR2 YYEEEE.

The chain is built from TRBV2 and TRBJ1-2, with 8 bases matching TRBD1. The CDR3 loop spans 15 amino acids. Germline assignment: CDR1 SNHLY and CDR2 FYNNEI. The J segment lost 3 bases and the V segment lost 7 bases, leaving 10 bases of the junction unmatched. The CDR3 reads CASTDKTGADYGYTF. In DNA, the CDR3 is TGTGCCAGCACGGACAAGACAGGGGCTGACTATGGCTACACCTTC.

The chain's CDR3 is CASSLPGTGLLGYTF. The CDR3 nucleotides read TGTGCCAGCAGCTTACCCGGGACAGGCCTTTTGGGCTACACCTTC. The chain joins TRBV7-9 to TRBJ1-2; TRBD1 matches 8 bases. The ends lost 2 bases at V and 8 bases at J; junction bases unmatched: 10. Germline V gives CDR1 SEHNR, CDR2 FQNEAQ (reference sequence). The CDR3 contains 15 residues.